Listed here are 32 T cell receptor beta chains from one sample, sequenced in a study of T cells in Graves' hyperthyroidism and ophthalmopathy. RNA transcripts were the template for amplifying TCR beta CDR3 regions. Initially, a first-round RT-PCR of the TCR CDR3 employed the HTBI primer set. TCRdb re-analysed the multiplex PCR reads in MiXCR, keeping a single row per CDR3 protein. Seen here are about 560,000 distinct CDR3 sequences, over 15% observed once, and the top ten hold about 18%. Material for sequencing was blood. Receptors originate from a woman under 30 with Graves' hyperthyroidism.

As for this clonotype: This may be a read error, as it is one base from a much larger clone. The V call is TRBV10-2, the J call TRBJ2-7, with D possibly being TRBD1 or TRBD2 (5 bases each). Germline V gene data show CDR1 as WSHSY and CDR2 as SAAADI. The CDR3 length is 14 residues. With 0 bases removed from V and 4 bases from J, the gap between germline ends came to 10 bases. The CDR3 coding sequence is TGCGCCAGCAGTGAGTCCACAGAGGGGTACGAGCAGTACTTC. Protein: CASSESTEGYEQYF.

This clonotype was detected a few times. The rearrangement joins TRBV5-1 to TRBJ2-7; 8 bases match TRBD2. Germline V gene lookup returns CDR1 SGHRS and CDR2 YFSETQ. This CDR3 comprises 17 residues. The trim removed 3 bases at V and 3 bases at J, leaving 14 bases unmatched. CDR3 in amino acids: CASSYDPPGGRDYEQYF. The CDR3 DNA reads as TGCGCCAGCAGCTATGACCCTCCGGGAGGGCGGGACTACGAGCAGTACTTC.

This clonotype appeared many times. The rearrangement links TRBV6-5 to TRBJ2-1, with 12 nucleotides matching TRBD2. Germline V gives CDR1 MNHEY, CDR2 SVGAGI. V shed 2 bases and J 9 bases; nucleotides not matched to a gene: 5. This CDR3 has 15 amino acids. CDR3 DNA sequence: TGTGCCAGCAGTTACGCCCGACTAGCGGGAGTTGAGCAGTTCTTC. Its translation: CASSYARLAGVEQFF.

The CDR3 coding sequence is TGTGCCAGCAGTGGGATCCGGGACAGGGGGCAGGGTGAGCAGTTCTTC. It is translated as CASSGIRDRGQGEQFF. The chain is built from TRBV25-1 and TRBJ2-1; 12 nucleotides match TRBD1. V gave up 4 bases and J gave up 9 bases; unmatched junction bases: 10. CDR1 MGHDK and CDR2 SYGVNS come from the germline V gene. The CDR3 extends over 16 amino acids.

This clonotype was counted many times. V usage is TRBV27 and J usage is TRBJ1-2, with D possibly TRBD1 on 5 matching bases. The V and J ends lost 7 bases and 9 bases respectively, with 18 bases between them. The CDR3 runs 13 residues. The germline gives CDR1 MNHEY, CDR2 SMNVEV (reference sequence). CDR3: CASTNNGAGSYTF. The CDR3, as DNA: TGTGCCAGCACTAACAACGGGGCTGGAAGCTACACCTTC.

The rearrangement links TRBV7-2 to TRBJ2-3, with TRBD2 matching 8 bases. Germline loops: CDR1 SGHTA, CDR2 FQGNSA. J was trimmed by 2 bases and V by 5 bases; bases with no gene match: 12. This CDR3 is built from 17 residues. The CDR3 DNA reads TGTGCCAGCAGCCGCCAGGGTAGCGGGGCCTTCACAGATACGCAGTATTTT. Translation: CASSRQGSGAFTDTQYF.

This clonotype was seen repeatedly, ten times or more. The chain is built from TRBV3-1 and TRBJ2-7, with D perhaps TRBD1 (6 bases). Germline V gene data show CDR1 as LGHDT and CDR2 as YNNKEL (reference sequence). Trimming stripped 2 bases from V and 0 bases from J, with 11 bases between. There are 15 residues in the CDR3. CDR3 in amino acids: CASSQTGTFSYEQYF. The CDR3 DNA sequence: TGTGCCAGCAGCCAAACCGGGACATTCTCCTACGAGCAGTACTTC.

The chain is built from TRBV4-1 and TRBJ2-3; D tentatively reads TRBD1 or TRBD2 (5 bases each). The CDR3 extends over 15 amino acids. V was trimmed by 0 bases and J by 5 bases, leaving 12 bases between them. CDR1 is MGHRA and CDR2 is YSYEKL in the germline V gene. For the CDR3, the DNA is TGCGCCAGCAGCCAAGATGTGGGGGTGGGAGATACGCAGTATTTT. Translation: CASSQDVGVGDTQYF.

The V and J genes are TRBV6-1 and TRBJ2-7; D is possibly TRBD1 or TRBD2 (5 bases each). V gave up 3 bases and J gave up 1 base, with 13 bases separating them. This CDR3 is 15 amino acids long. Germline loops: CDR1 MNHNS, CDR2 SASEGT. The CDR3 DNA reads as TGTGCCAGCAGTGACCCCGGGACCGGATCCTACGAGCAGTACTTC. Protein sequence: CASSDPGTGSYEQYF.

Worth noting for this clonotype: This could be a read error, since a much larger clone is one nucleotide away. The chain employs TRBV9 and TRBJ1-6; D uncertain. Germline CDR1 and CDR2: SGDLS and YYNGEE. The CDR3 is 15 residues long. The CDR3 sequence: CASSVGVGGNLPLHF. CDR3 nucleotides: TGTGCCAGCAGCGTAGGGGTGGGTGGTAATTTACCCCTCCACTTT. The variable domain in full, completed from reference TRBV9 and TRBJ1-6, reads DSGVTQTPKHLITATGQRVTLRCSPRSGDLSVYWYQQSLDQGLQFLIQYYNGEERAKGNILERFSAQQFPDLHSELNLSSLELGDSALYFCASSVGVGGNLPLHFGNGTRLTVT.

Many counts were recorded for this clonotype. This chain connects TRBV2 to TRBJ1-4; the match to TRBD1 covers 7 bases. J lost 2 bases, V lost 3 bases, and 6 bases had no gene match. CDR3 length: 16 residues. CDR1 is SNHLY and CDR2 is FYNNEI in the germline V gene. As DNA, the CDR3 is TGTGCCAGCAGTGAGGCCAGGGGGGGGACTAATGAAAAACTGTTTTTT. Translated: CASSEARGGTNEKLFF. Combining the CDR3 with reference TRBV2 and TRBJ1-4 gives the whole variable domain EPEVTQTPSHQVTQMGQEVILRCVPISNHLYFYWYRQILGQKVEFLVSFYNNEISEKSEIFDDQFSVERPDGSNFTLKIRSTKLEDSAMYFCASSEARGGTNEKLFFGSGTQLSVL.

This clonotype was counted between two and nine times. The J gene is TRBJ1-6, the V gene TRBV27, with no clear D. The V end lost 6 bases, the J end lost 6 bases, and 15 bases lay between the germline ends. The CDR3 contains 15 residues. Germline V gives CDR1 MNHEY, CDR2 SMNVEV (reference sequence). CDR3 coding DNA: TGTGCCAGCAGCCTGAGGGCTTTGTCTAATTCACCCCTCCACTTT. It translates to CASSLRALSNSPLHF.

The chain's CDR3 is CATSSYPGDTEAFF. DNA for the CDR3: TGTGCCACCAGCAGCTATCCAGGGGACACTGAAGCTTTCTTT. The chain couples TRBV15 to TRBJ1-1, with D possibly matching TRBD1 (6 bases). In germline, CDR1 is LNHNV, CDR2 YYDKDF (reference sequence). This CDR3 contains 14 residues. V was shortened by 3 bases and J by 3 bases, with 11 bases between the two germline ends. Full variable domain (outside the CDR3, taken from reference TRBV15 and TRBJ1-1): DAMVIQNPRYQVTQFGKPVTLSCSQTLNHNVMYWYQQKSSQAPKLLFHYYDKDFNNEADTPDNFQSRRPNTSFCFLDIRSPGLGDTAMYLCATSSYPGDTEAFFGQGTRLTVV.

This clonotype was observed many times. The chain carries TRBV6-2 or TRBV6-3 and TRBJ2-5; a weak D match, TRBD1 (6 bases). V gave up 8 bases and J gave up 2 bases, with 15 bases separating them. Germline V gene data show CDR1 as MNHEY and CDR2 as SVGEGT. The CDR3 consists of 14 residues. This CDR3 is CASLQQGPQETQYF. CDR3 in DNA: TGTGCCAGCCTGCAACAGGGACCACAAGAGACCCAGTACTTC.

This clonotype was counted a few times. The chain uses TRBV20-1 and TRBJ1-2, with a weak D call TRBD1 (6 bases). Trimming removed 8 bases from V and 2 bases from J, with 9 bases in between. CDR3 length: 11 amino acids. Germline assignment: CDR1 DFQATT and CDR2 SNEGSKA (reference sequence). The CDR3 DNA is TGCAGTCAACAGGGAAACTATGGCTACACCTTC. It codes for CSQQGNYGYTF.

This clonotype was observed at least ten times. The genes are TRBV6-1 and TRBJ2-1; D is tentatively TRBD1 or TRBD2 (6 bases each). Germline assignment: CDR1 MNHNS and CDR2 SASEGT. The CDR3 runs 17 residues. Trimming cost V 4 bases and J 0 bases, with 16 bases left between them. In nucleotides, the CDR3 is TGTGCCAGCAGTGTTCTACTCGGGGGCCTCTCCTACAATGAGCAGTTCTTC. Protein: CASSVLLGGLSYNEQFF.

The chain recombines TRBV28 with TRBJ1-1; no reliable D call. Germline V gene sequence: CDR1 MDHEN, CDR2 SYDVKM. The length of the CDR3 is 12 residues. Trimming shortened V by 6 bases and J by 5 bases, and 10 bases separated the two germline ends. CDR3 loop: CASRILGTEAFF. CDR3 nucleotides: TGTGCCAGCAGGATTTTAGGGACTGAAGCTTTCTTT.

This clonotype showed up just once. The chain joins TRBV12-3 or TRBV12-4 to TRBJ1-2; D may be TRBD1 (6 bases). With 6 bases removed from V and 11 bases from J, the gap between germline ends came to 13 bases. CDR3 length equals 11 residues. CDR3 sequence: CASRERGEYTF. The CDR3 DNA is TGTGCCAGCAGGGAAAGGGGGGAGTACACCTTC.

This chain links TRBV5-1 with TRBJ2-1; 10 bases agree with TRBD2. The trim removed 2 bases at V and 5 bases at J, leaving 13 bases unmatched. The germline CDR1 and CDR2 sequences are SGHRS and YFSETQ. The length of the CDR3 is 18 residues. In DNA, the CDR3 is TGCGCCAGCAGCTTTATGGCTAGCGGGAGATCCGCCCACAATGAGCAGTTCTTC. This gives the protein CASSFMASGRSAHNEQFF.

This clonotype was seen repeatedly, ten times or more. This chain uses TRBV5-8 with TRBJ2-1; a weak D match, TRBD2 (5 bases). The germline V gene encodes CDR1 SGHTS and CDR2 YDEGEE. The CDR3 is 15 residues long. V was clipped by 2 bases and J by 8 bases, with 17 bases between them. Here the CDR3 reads CASSFLRAVRDEQFF. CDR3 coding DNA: TGTGCCAGCAGCTTCTTGCGGGCTGTACGCGATGAGCAGTTCTTC.

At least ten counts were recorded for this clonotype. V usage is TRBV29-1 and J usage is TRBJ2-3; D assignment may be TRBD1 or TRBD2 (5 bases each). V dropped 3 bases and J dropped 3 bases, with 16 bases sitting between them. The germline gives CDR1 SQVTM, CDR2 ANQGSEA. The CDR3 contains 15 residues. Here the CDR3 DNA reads TGCAGCGTTGAGGGTCAGGGAGTTCGGACAGATACGCAGTATTTT. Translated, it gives CSVEGQGVRTDTQYF.

The CDR3 DNA is TGCGCCAGCCGCTCTTCGGGACTAGCGATAAATACGCAGTATTTT. Translated: CASRSSGLAINTQYF. The rearrangement uses TRBV10-2 and TRBJ2-3, with 10 positions matching TRBD2. The CDR3 is 15 residues long. V shed 8 bases and J 7 bases; nucleotides not matched to a gene: 12. Germline V gene lookup returns CDR1 WSHSY and CDR2 SAAADI.

The CDR3 coding sequence is TGTGCCAGCAATGGACGGGGGGCGAACACCGGGGAGCTGTTTTTT. It encodes CASNGRGANTGELFF. V is TRBV6-1 and J is TRBJ2-2; TRBD2 agrees at 7 bases. V was clipped by 7 bases and J by 0 bases; unmatched bases: 5. Germline CDR1 MNHNS, CDR2 SASEGT. The CDR3 has 15 residues.

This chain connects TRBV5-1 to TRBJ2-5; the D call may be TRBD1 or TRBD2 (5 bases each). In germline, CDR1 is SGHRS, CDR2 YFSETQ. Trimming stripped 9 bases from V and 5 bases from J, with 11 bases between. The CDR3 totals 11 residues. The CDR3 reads CATRDVETQYF. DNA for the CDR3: TGCGCCACCCGGGACGTCGAGACCCAGTACTTC.

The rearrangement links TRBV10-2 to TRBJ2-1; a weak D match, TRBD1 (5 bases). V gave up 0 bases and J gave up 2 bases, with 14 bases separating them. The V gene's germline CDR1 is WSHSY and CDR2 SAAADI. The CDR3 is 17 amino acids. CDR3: CASSESIRVIPYNEQFF. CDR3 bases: TGCGCCAGCAGTGAGTCGATCAGGGTGATCCCCTACAATGAGCAGTTCTTC.

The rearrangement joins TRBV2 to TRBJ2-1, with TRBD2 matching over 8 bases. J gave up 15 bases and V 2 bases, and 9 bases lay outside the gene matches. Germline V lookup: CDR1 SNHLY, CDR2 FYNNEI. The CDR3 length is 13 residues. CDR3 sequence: CASSELGAGGRFF. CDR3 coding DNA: TGTGCCAGCAGTGAACTAGGGGCGGGAGGCCGGTTCTTC.

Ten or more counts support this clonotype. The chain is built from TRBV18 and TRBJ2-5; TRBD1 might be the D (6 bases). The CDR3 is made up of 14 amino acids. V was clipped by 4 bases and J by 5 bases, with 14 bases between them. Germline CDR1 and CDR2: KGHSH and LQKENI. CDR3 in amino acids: CASSQDRRGETQYF. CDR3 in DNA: TGTGCCAGCTCACAGGACAGACGTGGGGAGACCCAGTACTTC.

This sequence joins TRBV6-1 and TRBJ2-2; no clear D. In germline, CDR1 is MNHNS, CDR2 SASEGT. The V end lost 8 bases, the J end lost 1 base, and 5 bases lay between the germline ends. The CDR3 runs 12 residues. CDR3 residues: CASGVNTGELFF. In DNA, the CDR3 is TGTGCCAGCGGGGTGAACACCGGGGAGCTGTTTTTT.

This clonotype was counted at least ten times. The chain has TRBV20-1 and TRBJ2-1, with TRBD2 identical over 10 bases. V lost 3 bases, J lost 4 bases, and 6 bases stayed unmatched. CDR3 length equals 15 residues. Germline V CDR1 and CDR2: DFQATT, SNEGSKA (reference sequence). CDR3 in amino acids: CSASTSGMIYNEQFF. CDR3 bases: TGCAGTGCTAGTACTAGCGGGATGATATACAATGAGCAGTTCTTC.

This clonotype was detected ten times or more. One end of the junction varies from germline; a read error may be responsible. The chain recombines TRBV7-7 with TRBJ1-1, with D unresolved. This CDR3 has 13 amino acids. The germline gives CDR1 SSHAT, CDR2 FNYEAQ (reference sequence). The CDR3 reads CASSLVKNTEAFF. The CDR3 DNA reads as TGTGCTAGCAGCTTAGTAAAGAACACTGAAGCTTTCTTT.

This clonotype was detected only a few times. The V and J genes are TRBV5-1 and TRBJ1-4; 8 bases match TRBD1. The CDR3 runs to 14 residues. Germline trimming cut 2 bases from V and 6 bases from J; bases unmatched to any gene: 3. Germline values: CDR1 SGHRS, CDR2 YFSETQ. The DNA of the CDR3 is TGCGCCAGCAGCTTCAGGGGGCTTGATGAAAAACTGTTTTTT. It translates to CASSFRGLDEKLFF.

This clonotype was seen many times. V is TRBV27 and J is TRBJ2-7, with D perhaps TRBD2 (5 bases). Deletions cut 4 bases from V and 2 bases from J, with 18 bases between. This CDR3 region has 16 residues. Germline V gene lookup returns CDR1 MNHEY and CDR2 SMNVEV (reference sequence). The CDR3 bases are TGTGCCAGCAGTTCAAGGACTCTCCCAGTGCCCTACGAGCAGTACTTC. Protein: CASSSRTLPVPYEQYF.